These 13 T cell receptor beta chains were sequenced from one sample in a study of Graves' ophthalmopathy and Graves' hyperthyroidism. RNA transcripts were the source from which TCR beta CDR3 regions were amplified. Amplification began with first-round RT-PCR using HTBI primers, then second-round multiplex PCR was performed. TCRdb processed the multiplex PCR reads anew with MiXCR; each CDR3 protein has one entry. The table shows fewer than 400,000 distinct CDR3 sequences, with 15% to 20% occurring only once. The sample taken for sequencing was peripheral blood. Receptors were obtained from a woman between 18 and 29 years old with Graves' ophthalmopathy.

At least ten counts were recorded for this clonotype. The chain is built from TRBV28 and TRBJ2-2, with TRBD2 matching 8 bases. CDR1 MDHEN and CDR2 SYDVKM come from the germline V gene. V dropped 7 bases and J dropped 3; count of bases not matched to a gene: 7. The CDR3 runs to 15 residues. This CDR3 is CASTSGGPHTGELFF. In DNA, the CDR3 is TGTGCCAGCACCTCGGGGGGGCCCCACACCGGGGAGCTGTTTTTT.

Ten or more counts support this clonotype. The rearrangement uses TRBV6-5 and TRBJ1-5; D is uncertain. This CDR3 spans 16 amino acids. V was trimmed by 0 bases and J by 5 bases, leaving 14 bases between them. The germline gives CDR1 MNHEY, CDR2 SVGAGI. The CDR3 DNA reads as TGTGCCAGCAGTTACTCGGCAGGCCCAGCAGATCAGCCCCAGCATTTT. Translated: CASSYSAGPADQPQHF.

Ten or more counts support this clonotype. V gene TRBV4-3 combines with J gene TRBJ2-7; 9 nucleotides agree with TRBD2. CDR3 length equals 17 residues. Germline CDR1 and CDR2: LGHNA and YSLEER. The ends lost 0 bases at V and 7 bases at J; junction bases unmatched: 13. CDR3 nucleotides: TGCGCCAGCAGCCAAGATCTGTTCTTAGCGGGAGTACGGGAGCAGTACTTC. This sequence encodes CASSQDLFLAGVREQYF.

This clonotype was counted many times. The chain employs TRBV11-2 and TRBJ2-5, with D tentatively TRBD1 or TRBD2 (5 bases each). This CDR3 has 13 amino acids. V lost 5 bases and J lost 4, with 11 bases in between. CDR1 is SGHAT, CDR2 FQNNGV, per germline. CDR3 DNA sequence: TGTGCCAGCAGCCGGGACCTCGCAGAGACCCAGTACTTC. Translation gives CASSRDLAETQYF.

This clonotype was counted at least ten times. The chain combines TRBV29-1 with TRBJ2-2; no definite D call. From germline, CDR1 is SQVTM and CDR2 ANQGSEA. This CDR3 has 11 residues. The germline V and J ends were trimmed by 6 bases and 4 bases, with 6 bases remaining between them. CDR3 sequence reads: CSVLSTGELFF. CDR3 bases: TGCAGCGTCCTCTCCACCGGGGAGCTGTTTTTT.

This clonotype was found many times. The chain is built from TRBV12-3 or TRBV12-4 and TRBJ2-2; TRBD2 is a possible D gene (5 bases). The CDR3 consists of 13 residues. V was cut by 6 bases and J by 6 bases, with 11 bases left in between. CDR3 amino acids: CASSPDSPGELFF. The CDR3, as DNA: TGTGCCAGCAGCCCGGACTCTCCCGGGGAGCTGTTTTTT.

This clonotype occurred a few times. The chain links TRBV30 to TRBJ2-7; TRBD1 agrees at 9 bases. CDR3 length: 12 residues. V was pared by 5 bases and J by 3 bases, with 2 bases of the junction left unmatched. The germline gives CDR1 GTSNPN, CDR2 SVGIG (reference sequence). For the CDR3, the DNA is TGTGCCTGGGGGACAGGGCTCTACGAGCAGTACTTC. Its translation: CAWGTGLYEQYF.

This clonotype showed up many times. The rearrangement joins TRBV27 to TRBJ1-1, with D possibly TRBD1 on 6 matching bases. Trimming removed 6 bases at V and 2 bases at J, with 22 bases between. CDR3 length: 17 amino acids. The germline gives CDR1 MNHEY, CDR2 SMNVEV (reference sequence). As DNA, the CDR3 is TGTGCCAGCAGAGGGACAACGCACGGGGGGCGAAACACTGAAGCTTTCTTT. Translation: CASRGTTHGGRNTEAFF.

Ten or more counts support this clonotype. V gene TRBV12-3 or TRBV12-4 combines with J gene TRBJ2-4; TRBD2 matches 7 bases. This CDR3 comprises 14 residues. V shed 8 bases and J 9 bases; nucleotides not matched to a gene: 13. The CDR3 here is CASGQSAGGGIQYF. DNA of the CDR3: TGTGCCAGCGGGCAATCAGCGGGCGGGGGCATTCAGTACTTC.

This clonotype appeared many times. The J gene is TRBJ2-5, the V gene TRBV7-8; D may be TRBD2 (6 bases). There are 14 residues in the CDR3. Trimming took 4 bases from V and 2 from J, leaving 11 bases between them. Germline CDR1 SGHVS, CDR2 FQNEAQ. As DNA, the CDR3 is TGTGCCAGCAGCTCCATCGCGGGGCAAGAGACCCAGTACTTC. Translating gives CASSSIAGQETQYF.

V gene TRBV12-3 or TRBV12-4 combines with J gene TRBJ1-2; D is perhaps TRBD1 (6 bases). Between the trimmed V and J ends, which lost 5 bases and 3 bases, there was a span of 13 bases. The CDR3 has 14 amino acids. The CDR3 here is CASSRGGGDYGYTF. In DNA form, the CDR3 reads TGTGCCAGCAGTCGGGGGGGGGGCGACTATGGCTACACCTTC.

Many counts were recorded for this clonotype. The chain couples TRBV11-2 to TRBJ2-7; D tentatively fits TRBD1 or TRBD2 (6 bases each). CDR1 SGHAT and CDR2 FQNNGV come from the germline V gene. V gave up 4 bases and J gave up 0 bases, with 10 bases separating them. The CDR3 length is 14 residues. The CDR3 DNA sequence: TGTGCCAGCAGCTCCGGGGGCTACTCCTACGAGCAGTACTTC. This encodes CASSSGGYSYEQYF.

This clonotype was observed many times. The chain is built from TRBV11-2 and TRBJ2-7; 11 bases line up with TRBD1. The CDR3 covers 14 residues. The V segment lost 2 bases and the J segment 7 bases; nucleotides outside the gene matches: 4. Germline CDR1 and CDR2: SGHAT and FQNNGV. This CDR3 is CASSLRTGGAEQYF. DNA of the CDR3: TGTGCCAGCAGCTTAAGGACAGGGGGCGCTGAGCAGTACTTC.